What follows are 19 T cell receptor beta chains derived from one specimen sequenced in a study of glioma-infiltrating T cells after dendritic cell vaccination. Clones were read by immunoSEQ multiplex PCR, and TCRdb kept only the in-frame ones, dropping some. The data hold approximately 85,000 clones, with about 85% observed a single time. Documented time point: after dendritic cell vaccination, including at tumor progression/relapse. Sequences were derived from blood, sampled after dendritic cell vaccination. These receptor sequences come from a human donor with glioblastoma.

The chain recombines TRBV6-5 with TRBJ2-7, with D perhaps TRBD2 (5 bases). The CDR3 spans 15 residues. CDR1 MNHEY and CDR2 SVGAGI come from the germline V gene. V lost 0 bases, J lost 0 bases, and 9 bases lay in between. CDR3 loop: CASSYSNRGSYEQYF. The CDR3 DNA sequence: TGTGCCAGCAGTTACTCGAACCGGGGCTCCTACGAGCAGTACTTC.

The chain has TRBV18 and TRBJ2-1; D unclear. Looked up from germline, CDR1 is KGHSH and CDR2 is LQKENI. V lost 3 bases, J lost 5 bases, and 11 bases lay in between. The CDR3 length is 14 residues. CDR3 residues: CASSPRSSNNEQFF. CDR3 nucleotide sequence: TGTGCCAGCTCACCCCGCAGTAGCAACAATGAGCAGTTCTTC.

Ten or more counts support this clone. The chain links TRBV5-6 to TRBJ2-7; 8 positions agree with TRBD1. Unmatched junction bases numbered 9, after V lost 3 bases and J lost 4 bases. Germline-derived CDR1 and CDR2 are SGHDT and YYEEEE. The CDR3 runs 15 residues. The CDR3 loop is CASSYHGQGLYEQYF. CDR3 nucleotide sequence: TGTGCCAGCAGCTACCACGGACAGGGTCTATACGAGCAGTACTTC.

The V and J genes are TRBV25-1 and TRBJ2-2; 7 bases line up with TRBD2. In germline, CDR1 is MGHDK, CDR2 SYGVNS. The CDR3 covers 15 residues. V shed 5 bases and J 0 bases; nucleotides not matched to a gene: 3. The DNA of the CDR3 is TGTGCCAGCAGTTCGACTAGCCCGAACACCGGGGAGCTGTTTTTT. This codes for CASSSTSPNTGELFF.

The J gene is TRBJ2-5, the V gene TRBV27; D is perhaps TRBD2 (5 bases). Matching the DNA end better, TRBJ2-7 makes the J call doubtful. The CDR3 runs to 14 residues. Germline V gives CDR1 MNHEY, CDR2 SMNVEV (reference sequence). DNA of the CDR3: TGTGCCAGCAGTCAAATGGACGGACTCTACGAGCAGTACTTC. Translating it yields CASSQMDGLYEQYF.

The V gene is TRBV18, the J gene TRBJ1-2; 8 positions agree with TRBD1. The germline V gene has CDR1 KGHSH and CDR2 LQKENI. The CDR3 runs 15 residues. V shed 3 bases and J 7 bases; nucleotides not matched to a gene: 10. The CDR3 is CASSPRDRRLGGYTF. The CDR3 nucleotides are TGTGCCAGCTCACCCAGGGACAGGAGGTTGGGTGGCTACACCTTC.

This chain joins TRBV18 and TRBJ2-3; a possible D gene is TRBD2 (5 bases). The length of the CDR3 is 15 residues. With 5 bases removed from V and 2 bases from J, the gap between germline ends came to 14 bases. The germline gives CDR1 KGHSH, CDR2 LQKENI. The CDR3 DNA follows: TGTGCCAGCTCAAAAGCCCGGGGAGACACAGATACGCAGTATTTT. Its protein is CASSKARGDTDTQYF.

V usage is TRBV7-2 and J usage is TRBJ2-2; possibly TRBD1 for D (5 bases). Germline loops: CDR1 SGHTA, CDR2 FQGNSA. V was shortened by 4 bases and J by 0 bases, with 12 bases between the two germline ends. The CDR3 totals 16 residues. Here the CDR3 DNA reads TGTGCCAGCAGCTATGGCGGACACGCGAACACCGGGGAGCTGTTTTTT. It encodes CASSYGGHANTGELFF.

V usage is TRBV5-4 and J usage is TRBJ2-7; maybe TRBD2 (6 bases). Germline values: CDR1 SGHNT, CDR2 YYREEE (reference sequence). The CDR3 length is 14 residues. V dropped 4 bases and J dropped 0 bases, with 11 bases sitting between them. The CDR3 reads CASSGGSSSYEQYF. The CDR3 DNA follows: TGTGCCAGCAGCGGGGGGTCCAGCTCCTACGAGCAGTACTTC.

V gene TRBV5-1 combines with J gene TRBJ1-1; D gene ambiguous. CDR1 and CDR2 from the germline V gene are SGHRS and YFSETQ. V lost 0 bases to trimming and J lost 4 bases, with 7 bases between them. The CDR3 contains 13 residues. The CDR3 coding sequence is TGCGCCAGCAGCTTGGCGGGTTCCACTGAAGCTTTCTTT. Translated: CASSLAGSTEAFF.

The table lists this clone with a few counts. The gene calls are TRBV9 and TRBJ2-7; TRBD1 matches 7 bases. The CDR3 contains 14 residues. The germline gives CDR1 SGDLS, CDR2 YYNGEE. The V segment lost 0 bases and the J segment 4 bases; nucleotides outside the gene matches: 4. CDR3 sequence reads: CASSVGGTDYEQYF. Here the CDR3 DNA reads TGTGCCAGCAGCGTAGGAGGGACAGATTACGAGCAGTACTTC.

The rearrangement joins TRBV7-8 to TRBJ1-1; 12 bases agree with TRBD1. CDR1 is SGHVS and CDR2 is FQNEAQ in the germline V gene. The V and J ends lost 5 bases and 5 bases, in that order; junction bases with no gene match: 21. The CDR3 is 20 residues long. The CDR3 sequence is CASSDSRDRGPNGADTEAFF. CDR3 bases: TGTGCCAGCAGCGATAGCCGGGACAGGGGGCCAAATGGGGCGGATACTGAAGCTTTCTTT.

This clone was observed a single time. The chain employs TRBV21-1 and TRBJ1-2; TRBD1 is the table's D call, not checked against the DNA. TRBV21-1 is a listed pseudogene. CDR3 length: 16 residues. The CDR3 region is CASSKNVRVQLGGYTF. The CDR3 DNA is TGTGCCAGCAGCAAAAACGTCAGGGTGCAGTTGGGGGGCTACACCTTC.

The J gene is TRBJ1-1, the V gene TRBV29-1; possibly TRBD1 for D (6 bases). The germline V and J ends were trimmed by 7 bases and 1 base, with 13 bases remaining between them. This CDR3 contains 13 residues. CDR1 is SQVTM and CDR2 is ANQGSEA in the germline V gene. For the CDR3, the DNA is TGCAGCGCCTACAGGGTCGAGAACACTGAAGCTTTCTTT. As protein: CSAYRVENTEAFF.

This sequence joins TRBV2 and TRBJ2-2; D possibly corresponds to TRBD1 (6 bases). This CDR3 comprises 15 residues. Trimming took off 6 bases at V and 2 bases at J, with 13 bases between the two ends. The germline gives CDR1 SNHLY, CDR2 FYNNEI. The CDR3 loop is CASRKGVTNTGELFF. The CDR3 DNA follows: TGTGCCAGCAGGAAGGGGGTGACTAACACCGGGGAGCTGTTTTTT.

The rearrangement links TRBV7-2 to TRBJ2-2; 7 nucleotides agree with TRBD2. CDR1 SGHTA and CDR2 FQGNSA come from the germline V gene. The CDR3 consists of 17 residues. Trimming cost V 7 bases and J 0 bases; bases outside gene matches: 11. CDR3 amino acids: CASIRLALVTNTGELFF. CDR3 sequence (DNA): TGTGCCAGCATCCGACTAGCTCTAGTAACGAACACCGGGGAGCTGTTTTTT.

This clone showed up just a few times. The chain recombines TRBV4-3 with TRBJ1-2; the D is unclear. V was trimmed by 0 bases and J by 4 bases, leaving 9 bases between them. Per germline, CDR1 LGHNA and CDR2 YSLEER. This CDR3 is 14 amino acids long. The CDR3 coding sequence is TGCGCCAGCAGCCAAGAGGGGAGGTCCTATGGCTACACCTTC. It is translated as CASSQEGRSYGYTF.

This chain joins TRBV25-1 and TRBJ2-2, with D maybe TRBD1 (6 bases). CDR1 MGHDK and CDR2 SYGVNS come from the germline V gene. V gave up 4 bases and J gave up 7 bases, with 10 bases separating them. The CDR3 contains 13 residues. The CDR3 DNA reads TGTGCCAGCAGTGGGCAGGGGCTCGGGGAGCTGTTTTTT. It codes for CASSGQGLGELFF. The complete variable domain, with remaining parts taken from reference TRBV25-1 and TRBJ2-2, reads EADIYQTPRYLVIGTGKKITLECSQTMGHDKMYWYQQDPGMELHLIHYSYGVNSTEKGDLSSESTVSRIRTEHFPLTLESARPSHTSQYLCASSGQGLGELFFGEGSRLTVL.

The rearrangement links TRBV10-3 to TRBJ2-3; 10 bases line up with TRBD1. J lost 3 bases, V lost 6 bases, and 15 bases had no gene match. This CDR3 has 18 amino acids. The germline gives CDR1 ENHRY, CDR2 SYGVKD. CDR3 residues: CAIRAGTGVGVGTDTQYF. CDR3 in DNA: TGTGCCATCAGGGCCGGGACAGGGGTGGGAGTTGGGACAGATACGCAGTATTTT.